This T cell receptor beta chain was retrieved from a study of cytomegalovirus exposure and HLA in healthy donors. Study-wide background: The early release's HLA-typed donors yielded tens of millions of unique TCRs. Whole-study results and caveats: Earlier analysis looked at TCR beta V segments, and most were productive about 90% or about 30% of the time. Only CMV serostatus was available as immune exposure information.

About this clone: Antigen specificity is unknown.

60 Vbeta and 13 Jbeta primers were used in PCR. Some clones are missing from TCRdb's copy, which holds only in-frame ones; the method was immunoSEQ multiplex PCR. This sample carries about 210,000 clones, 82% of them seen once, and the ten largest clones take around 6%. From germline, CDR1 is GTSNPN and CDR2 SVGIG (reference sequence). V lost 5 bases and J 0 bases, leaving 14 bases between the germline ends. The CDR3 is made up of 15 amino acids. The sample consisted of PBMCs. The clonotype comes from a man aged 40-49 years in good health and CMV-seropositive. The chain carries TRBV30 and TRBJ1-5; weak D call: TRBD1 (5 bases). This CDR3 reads CAWSRGEGSNQPQHF. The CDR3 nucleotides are TGTGCCTGGTCACGGGGGGAGGGTAGCAATCAGCCCCAGCATTTT.